This T cell receptor beta chain emerged from a study of cytomegalovirus exposure and HLA in healthy donors. Study-wide context: Out of a few hundred genotyped donors, roughly 83% belonged to the Caucasian-associated ancestry cluster. Whole-study results and caveats: Donors were assumed by presence/absence analyses to have roughly uniform sequencing depth. A later analysis reported that several of the most significant clusters appeared to be linked to common viral pathogens, among them Epstein-Barr virus.

The PCR ran on 60 Vbeta and 13 Jbeta primers. In the original workflow: Counted up in a later analysis, unique TCR beta chains came to about 83 million, with about 10 million shared. The method was immunoSEQ multiplex PCR; TCRdb's version includes in-frame clones alone and lacks a portion of them. V, J and clone size are those of that table, while D and trimming were read from the DNA. The sample has around 150,000 clones; 80% to 85% are singletons. Comment on this clone: Its specificity is not known.

Germline V lookup: CDR1 MGHRA, CDR2 YSYEKL. The CDR3 has 16 amino acids. J was trimmed by 3 bases and V by 4 bases; bases with no gene match: 12. Sample: PBMCs. The origin of this receptor is a girl under 10 years old in good health and CMV-seropositive. The V and J genes are TRBV4-1 and TRBJ2-7; 7 nucleotides line up with TRBD1. The chain's CDR3 is CASSLEPGQLNYEQYF. In DNA form, the CDR3 reads TGCGCCAGCAGCCTGGAACCGGGACAGCTTAACTACGAGCAGTACTTC.